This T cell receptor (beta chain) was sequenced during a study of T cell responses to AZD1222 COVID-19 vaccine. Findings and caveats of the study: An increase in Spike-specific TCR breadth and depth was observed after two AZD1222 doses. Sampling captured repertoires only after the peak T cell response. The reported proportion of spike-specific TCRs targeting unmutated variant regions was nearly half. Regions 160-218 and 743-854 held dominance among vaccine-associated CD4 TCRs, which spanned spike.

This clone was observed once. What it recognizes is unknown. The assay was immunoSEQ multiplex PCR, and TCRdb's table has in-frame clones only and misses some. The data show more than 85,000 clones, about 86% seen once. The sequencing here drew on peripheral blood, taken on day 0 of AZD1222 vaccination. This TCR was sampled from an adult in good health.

CDR3 in DNA: TGTGCCAGCAGGAGGGGAACAGATACGCAGTATTTT. As protein: CASRRGTDTQYF. The chain carries TRBV11-3 and TRBJ2-3; D assignment may be TRBD1 or TRBD2 (5 bases each). V gave up 6 bases and J gave up 3 bases, with 7 bases separating them. The CDR3 totals 12 residues. From germline, CDR1 is SGHNT and CDR2 YENEEA.